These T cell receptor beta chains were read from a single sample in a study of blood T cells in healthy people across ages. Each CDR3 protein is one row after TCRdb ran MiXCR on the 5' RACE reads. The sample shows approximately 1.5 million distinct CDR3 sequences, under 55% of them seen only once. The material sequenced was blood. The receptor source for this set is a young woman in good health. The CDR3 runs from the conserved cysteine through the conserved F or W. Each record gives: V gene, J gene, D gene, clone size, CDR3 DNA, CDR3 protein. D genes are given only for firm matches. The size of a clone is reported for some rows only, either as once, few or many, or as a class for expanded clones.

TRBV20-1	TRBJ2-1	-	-	TGCAGTGCTAGGGCGTGGGGGCCCCGGGCCAATGAGCAGTTCTTC	CSARAWGPRANEQFF
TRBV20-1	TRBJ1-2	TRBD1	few	TGCAGTGCTCTTAAACAGGGGCTGAACTATGGCTACACCTTC	CSALKQGLNYGYTF
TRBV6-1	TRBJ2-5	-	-	TGTGCCAGCAACAAAAAGGACGTCCAAGAGACCCAGTACTTC	CASNKKDVQETQYF
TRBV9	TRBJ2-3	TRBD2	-	TGTGCTAGCAGCGTAGGGCGTTGGTCAGCGGGGGACACAGATACGCAGTATTTT	CASSVGRWSAGDTDTQYF
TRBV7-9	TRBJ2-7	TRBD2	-	TGTGCCAGCAGCACTTCCGGGACTAGCGGGCTGAGCTCCTACAATGAGCAGTACTTC	CASSTSGTSGLSSYNEQYF
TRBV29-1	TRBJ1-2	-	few	TGCAGCGTTGAAATAGGACCGGTAAACTATGGCTACACCTTC	CSVEIGPVNYGYTF
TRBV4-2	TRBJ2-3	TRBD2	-	TGTGCCAGCAGCCCTTCTCCACTTGCGGGAGCAGATACGCAGTATTTT	CASSPSPLAGADTQYF
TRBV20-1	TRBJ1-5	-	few	TGCAGTGCCCGGGCATCTAGGATTGGGTTAAATCAGCCCCAGCATTTT	CSARASRIGLNQPQHF
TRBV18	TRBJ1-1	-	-	TGTGCCAGCTCACCCCAGGGAGTTGGAACTGAAGCTTTCTTT	CASSPQGVGTEAFF
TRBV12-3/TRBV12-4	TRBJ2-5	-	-	TGTGCCAGCAGCCCTCAAGGGCCTCAAGAGACCCAGTACTTC	CASSPQGPQETQYF
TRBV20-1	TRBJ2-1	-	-	TGCAGTGCTAGAGAATCCGGGACCAGCTTAAAGGAGCAGTTCTTC	CSARESGTSLKEQFF
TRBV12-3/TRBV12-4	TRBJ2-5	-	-	TGTGCCAGCAGTCCAACCTCGACACCGTACCAAGAGACCCAGTACTTC	CASSPTSTPYQETQYF
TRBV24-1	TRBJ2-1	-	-	TGTGCCACCAGTGGGGGTCTCTCCTACAATGAGCAGTTCTTC	CATSGGLSYNEQFF
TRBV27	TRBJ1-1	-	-	TGTGCCAGCAGTTCAGGGTTCCTGAACACTGAAGCTTTCTTT	CASSSGFLNTEAFF
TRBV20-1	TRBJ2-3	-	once	TGCAGTGCTAGAGATTGGGTAGCAACGCGGTATTTT	CSARDWVATRYF
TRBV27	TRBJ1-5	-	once	TGTGCCAGCAGTTTATATGGCGGCCACGATAGCAATCAGCCCCAGCATTTT	CASSLYGGHDSNQPQHF
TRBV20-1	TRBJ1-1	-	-	TGCAGTGCTAGAGATCGGTTGGGATACACTGAAGCTTTCTTT	CSARDRLGYTEAFF
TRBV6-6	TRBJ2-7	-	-	TGTGCCACCACCGGACAGAACTACGAGCAGTACTTC	CATTGQNYEQYF
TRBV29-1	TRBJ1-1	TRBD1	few	TGCAGCGTTGAGGAAGGACAGGGGGGCACTGAAGCTTTCTTT	CSVEEGQGGTEAFF
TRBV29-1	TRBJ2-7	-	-	TGCAGCGTTGAAGGTGCCTCCGGGTACGAGCAGTACTTC	CSVEGASGYEQYF
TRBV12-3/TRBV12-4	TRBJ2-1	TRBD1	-	TGTGCCAGCAGCCAACGGACAGGGGGTCTCGATGAGCAGTTCTTC	CASSQRTGGLDEQFF
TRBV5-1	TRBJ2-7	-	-	TGCGCCAGCAGCTTGTTTCGGGACGGTGACTACGAGCAGTACTTC	CASSLFRDGDYEQYF
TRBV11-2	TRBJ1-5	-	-	TGTGCCAGCAGCTTAGTCGGGACCTCAGCAAATCAGCCCCAGCATTTT	CASSLVGTSANQPQHF
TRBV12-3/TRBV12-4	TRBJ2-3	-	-	TGTACCAGCAGAGGTCCAGATACGCAGTATTTT	CTSRGPDTQYF
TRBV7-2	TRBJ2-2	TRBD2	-	TGTGCCAGCAGCTTAGTCGGGGGGGCCGGGGAGCTGTTTTTT	CASSLVGGAGELFF
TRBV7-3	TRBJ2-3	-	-	TGTGCCAGCAGCTCTGGGACAACCGCGCAGTATTTT	CASSSGTTAQYF
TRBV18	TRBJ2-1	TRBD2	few	TGTGCCAGCTCACCACGGGAGGGTAGGAATGAGCAGTTCTTC	CASSPREGRNEQFF
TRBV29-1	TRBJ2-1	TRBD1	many	TGCAGCGTTGATGGGATATACCCCCGAACGGATCGGGACAGGGGGATATATGAGCAGTTCTTC	CSVDGIYPRTDRDRGIYEQFF
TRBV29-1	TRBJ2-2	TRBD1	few	TGCAGCGTTCGGACAGGGGGCACCGGGGAGCTGTTTTTT	CSVRTGGTGELFF
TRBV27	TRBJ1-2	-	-	TGTGCCAGCAGGAGCAGTTTAAGCTACACCTTC	CASRSSLSYTF
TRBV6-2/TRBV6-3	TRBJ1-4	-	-	TGTGCCAGCGGAAAGGAAAAACTGTTTTTT	CASGKEKLFF
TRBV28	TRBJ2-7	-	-	TGTGCCAGCAGTCCCCGGATGGGACACTACAATGAGCAGTACTTC	CASSPRMGHYNEQYF
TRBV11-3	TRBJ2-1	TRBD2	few	TGTGCCAGCAGCGTCTCAGCGGGAGGAAGCTACAATGAGCAGTTCTTC	CASSVSAGGSYNEQFF
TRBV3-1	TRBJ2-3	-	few	TGTGCCAGCAGCCTAGTAGACCCCGATGGGGATACGCAGTATTTT	CASSLVDPDGDTQYF
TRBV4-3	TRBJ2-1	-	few	TGCGCCAGCAGCCAAGAGGAGGGGCGGTCATGGGGCAATGAGCAGTTCTTC	CASSQEEGRSWGNEQFF
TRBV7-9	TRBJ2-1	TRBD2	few	TGTGCCAGCTTCAACCAGTTTAGCGGGGACAATGAGCAGTTCTTC	CASFNQFSGDNEQFF
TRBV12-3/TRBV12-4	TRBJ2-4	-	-	TGTGCCAGCAGTGGGATGGTAGCCAAAAACATTCAGTACTTC	CASSGMVAKNIQYF
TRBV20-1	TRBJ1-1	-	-	TGCGGGATCCTTTCGATGAACACTGAAGCTTTCTTT	CGILSMNTEAFF
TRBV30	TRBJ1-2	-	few	TGTGCCTCCGGGACGGGAACGGGCTACACCTTC	CASGTGTGYTF
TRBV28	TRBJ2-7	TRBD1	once	TGTGCCAGCACCATGCCCGGGACAGGGCGGGACTCCTACGAGCAGTACTTC	CASTMPGTGRDSYEQYF
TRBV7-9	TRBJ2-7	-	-	TGTGGCAGCAGCTCCCCCCTATCGGTAGACTACGAGCAGTACTTC	CGSSSPLSVDYEQYF
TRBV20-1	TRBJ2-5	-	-	TGCAGTGCTTGGAAAGAGACCCAGTACTTC	CSAWKETQYF
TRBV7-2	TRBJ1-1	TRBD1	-	TGTGCCAGCAGCTTGGAAAATAACAGGGGAGCTGAAGCTTTCTTT	CASSLENNRGAEAFF
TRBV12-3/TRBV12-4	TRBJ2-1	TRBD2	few	TGTGCCAGCACCCAGCCGGGACTAGCGGGGGGGAATGAGCAGTTCTTC	CASTQPGLAGGNEQFF
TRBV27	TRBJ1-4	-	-	TGTGCCAGCAGGGGGATGAATGAAAAACTGTTTTTT	CASRGMNEKLFF
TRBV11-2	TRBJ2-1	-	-	TGTGCCAGCAGCTTAGTGTTTCAGAGGGCGGACAATGAGCAGTTCTTC	CASSLVFQRADNEQFF
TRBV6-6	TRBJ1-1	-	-	TGTGCCAGCAGTTACTCGTATCGGGGGAGCCTGAACACTGAAGCTTTCTTT	CASSYSYRGSLNTEAFF
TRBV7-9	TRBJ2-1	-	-	TGTGCCAGCACCCGGGTTCCCCGGAATGAGCAGTTCTTC	CASTRVPRNEQFF
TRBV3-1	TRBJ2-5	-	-	TGTGCCAGCAGCAACCTTGGGGGACATTTTATGGAGACCCAGTACTTC	CASSNLGGHFMETQYF
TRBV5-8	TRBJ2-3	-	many	TGTGCCAGCAGCCCGGGGTGGATGCACACAGATACGCAGTATTTT	CASSPGWMHTDTQYF
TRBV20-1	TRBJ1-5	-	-	TGCAGTGCCTTGGGGCAGGGGTATCAGCCCCAGCATTTT	CSALGQGYQPQHF
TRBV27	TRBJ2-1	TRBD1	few	TGTGCCAGCAGTGACCTGACAGGGTTCTACAATGAGCAGTTCTTC	CASSDLTGFYNEQFF
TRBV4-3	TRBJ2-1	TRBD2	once	TGCGCCAGCAGCCAGGGTCGGACTAGCGAGTACTCCTACAATGAGCAGTTCTTC	CASSQGRTSEYSYNEQFF
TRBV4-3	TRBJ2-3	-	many	TGCGCCAGCAGCCAAGATAGTGGCACAGATACGCAGTATTTT	CASSQDSGTDTQYF
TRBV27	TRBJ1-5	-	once	TGTGCCAGCGGCTCGCTTTTGGACGCTCAGCCCCAGCATTTT	CASGSLLDAQPQHF
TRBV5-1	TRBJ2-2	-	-	TGCGCCACGTCGGACCCGGCGAACACCGGGGAGCTGTTTTTT	CATSDPANTGELFF
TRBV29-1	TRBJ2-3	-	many	TGCAGCGTTCGGAGGGAGCAGGGCGGTACGCAGTATTTT	CSVRREQGGTQYF
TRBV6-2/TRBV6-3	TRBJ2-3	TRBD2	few	TGTGCCAGCAGTTACAGGTCTAGCGGGGAGAACGGGTATTTT	CASSYRSSGENGYF
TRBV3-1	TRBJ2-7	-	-	TGTGCCAGCAGCCAAGCGCTTATCGGCCCCTACGAGCAGTACTTC	CASSQALIGPYEQYF